This T cell receptor beta chain stems from a study of vaccination and CD4 T cells after COVID-19. Treatment defined: approximately nine-day PBMC culture with coronavirus spike peptide pools or control peptides (ViraFEST assay). Of note for this clonotype: Antigen: not known.

V lost 2 bases, J lost 2 bases, and 6 bases stayed unmatched. The germline V gene encodes CDR1 MNHEY and CDR2 SVGAGI. The CDR3 loop spans 19 amino acids. Cultured CD4+ T-cell DNA underwent Oncomine TCR Beta short-read sequencing. The source of extracted genomic DNA was cultured CD4+ T cells. TCRdb re-called the PCR reads with MiXCR, one entry per CDR3 protein. The sample shows about 12,000 distinct CDR3 sequences, about 40% of them seen only once. V and J are TRBV6-5 and TRBJ2-1; 16 positions agree with TRBD2. Sequenced input: CD4+ T cells from blood, cultured in vitro. The TCR was taken from a human donor who had recovered from COVID-19. CDR3 sequence: CASSYQGLAGGHPYNEQFF. The CDR3 DNA follows: TGTGCCAGCAGTTACCAGGGACTAGCGGGGGGGCACCCCTACAATGAGCAGTTCTTC.